The subject of this entry is one TCR beta chain. Trimming cost V 2 bases and J 1 base; bases outside gene matches: 2. CDR3 length: 16 amino acids. Germline lookup yields CDR1 KGHDR and CDR2 SFDVKD. The data belong to a study of blood T cell repertoires in COVID-19. Study information: Some COVID-19 samples were acute and others convalescent; all came from the United States, Italy and Spain.

How the authors handled the data: Amplification of reference gene primers provided the estimated nucleated cell counts. Profiled with immunoSEQ multiplex PCR; TCRdb holds only in-frame clones, not every one. V and J calls and clone size come straight from that table; D and trimming were deduced from the DNA. The sample lists about 200,000 clones, 80% to 85% seen once, with roughly 7% in the top ten. The cohort comprised adults aged about 18 to 100 years residing in approximately 22 US areas. Assignment of participants to cohorts was predicated upon participant-reported clinical history. This clonotype was sampled from a man aged 35-49 years who had recovered from COVID-19. The chain has TRBV24-1 and TRBJ1-4; 8 bases line up with TRBD1. Sequencing was carried out using PBMCs or T cells enriched from blood (not recorded which). The CDR3 sequence: CATSDSGTGTNEKLFF. The CDR3 DNA reads TGTGCCACCAGTGATTCCGGGACAGGAACTAATGAAAAACTGTTTTTT.